This T cell receptor (beta chain) was sequenced for a study of T cell repertoires in cytomegalovirus infection. In the study overall: Matching HLA type and CMV infection were both indicated by public TCR beta signatures. General observations from the study: Summed public TCR beta family frequency identified CMV carriers bearing the relevant HLA. What dominated the ex vivo response were HLA-C-restricted CMV-specific TCR beta clonotypes.

The CDR3 is 14 residues long. The germline V and J ends were trimmed by 8 bases and 7 bases, with 15 bases remaining between them. Germline CDR1 and CDR2: MNHNY and SVGAGI (reference sequence). TCRdb used MiXCR to reprocess the reads, holding one entry per CDR3 protein. The table has hundreds of thousands of distinct CDR3 sequences, under 40% seen once. For this clonotype: The antigen is not known.

This chain uses TRBV6-6 with TRBJ1-6; D may be TRBD1 (5 bases). The sample comprised PBMCs. The TCR comes from a human donor in good health (CMV status not recorded). Some clones in this sample may be carry-over from other donors' samples. Here the CDR3 reads CASGTPLGNSPLHF. In DNA, the CDR3 is TGTGCCAGCGGGACGCCGTTGGGCAATTCACCCCTCCACTTT.